This T cell receptor (beta chain) was captured in a study of shared clonotypes between healthy human individuals. General observations from the study: A limitation of the genetic and exposure-history diversity represented arose from few donors.

This clone was recorded once. Its specificity is unknown. Clones were sequenced by immunoSEQ multiplex PCR, and TCRdb holds only the in-frame ones, with some missing. The sample yields 950,000 to 1,100,000 clones, about 75% seen once. The clonotype was recovered from a man aged 18 to 35 in good health. Source material: memory CD4+ T cells sorted from blood. Indicated subset: CD45RA-negative fraction.

The CDR3 bases are TGTGCCAGCTCACCACTTGGACAGGGCTCCTACGAGCAGTACTTC. The encoded protein is CASSPLGQGSYEQYF. The J gene is TRBJ2-7, the V gene TRBV18; 8 bases line up with TRBD1. From germline, CDR1 is KGHSH and CDR2 LQKENI. The V gene end was trimmed by 1 base and the J gene end by 0 bases; junction bases not matched to a gene: 2. This CDR3 region has 15 residues.